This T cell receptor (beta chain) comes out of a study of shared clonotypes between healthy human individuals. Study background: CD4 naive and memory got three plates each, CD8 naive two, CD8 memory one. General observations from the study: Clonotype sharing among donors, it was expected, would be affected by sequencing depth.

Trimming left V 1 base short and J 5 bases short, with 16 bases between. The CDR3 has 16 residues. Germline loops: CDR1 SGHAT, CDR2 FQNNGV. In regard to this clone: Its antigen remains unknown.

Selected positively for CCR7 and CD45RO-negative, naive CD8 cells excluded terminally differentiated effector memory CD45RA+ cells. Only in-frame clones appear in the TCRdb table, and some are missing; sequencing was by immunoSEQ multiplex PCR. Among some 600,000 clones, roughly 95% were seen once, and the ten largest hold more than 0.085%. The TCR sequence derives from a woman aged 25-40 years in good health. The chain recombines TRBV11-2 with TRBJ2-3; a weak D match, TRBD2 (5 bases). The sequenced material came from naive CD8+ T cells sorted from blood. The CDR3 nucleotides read TGTGCCAGCAGCTTAGGATCGGGGTGGAGTCAAGATACGCAGTATTTT. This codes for CASSLGSGWSQDTQYF.